The 27 T cell receptor beta chains given below trace back to one sample, sequenced in a study of T cell changes during pregnancy in multiple sclerosis. Generated by immunoSEQ multiplex PCR, the TCRdb table keeps only in-frame clones and is missing some. The sample lists roughly 48,000 clones, around 92% occurring once. Sequences were derived from CD4+ T cells from peripheral blood mononuclear cells, sampled in the second trimester of pregnancy. These receptor sequences come from a female donor in good health, enrolled as a control in a pregnancy study.

The chain is built from TRBV28 and TRBJ2-5; 7 bases line up with TRBD2. Germline V CDR1 and CDR2: MDHEN, SYDVKM. Trimming cost V 3 bases and J 4 bases; bases outside gene matches: 8. This CDR3 comprises 15 residues. For the CDR3, the DNA is TGTGCCAGCAGTTTTGGCGGGAGTGGGGGAGAGACCCAGTACTTC. It encodes CASSFGGSGGETQYF.

This clone was detected a few times. The chain has TRBV7-9 and TRBJ1-5; TRBD1 matches 7 bases. V lost 9 bases and J lost 11; bases outside the gene matches: 7. Germline V gene sequence: CDR1 SEHNR, CDR2 FQNEAQ (reference sequence). The CDR3 is 11 amino acids. CDR3 nucleotide sequence: TGTGCCAGTGGGGACAGTCAAGCCCAGCATTTT. The encoded protein is CASGDSQAQHF.

V usage is TRBV28 and J usage is TRBJ1-3, with TRBD1 identical over 8 bases. This CDR3 has 14 residues. Germline lookup yields CDR1 MDHEN and CDR2 SYDVKM. V lost 8 bases and J lost 3; bases outside the gene matches: 6. CDR3 nucleotides: TGTGCCAGCGGACGCAGGGGGCTTGGAAACACCATATATTTT. It encodes CASGRRGLGNTIYF.

The chain joins TRBV7-3 to TRBJ1-1; 10 nucleotides align to TRBD1. The germline V gene encodes CDR1 SGHTA and CDR2 FQGTGA. J lost 1 base, V lost 5 bases, and 4 bases had no gene match. The CDR3 extends over 15 amino acids. CDR3 loop: CASSRQGAWNTEAFF. The CDR3 DNA reads as TGTGCCAGCAGCCGACAGGGGGCTTGGAACACTGAAGCTTTCTTT.

This clone appeared once. This sequence joins TRBV7-8 and TRBJ1-2, with 7 bases identical to TRBD1. The CDR3 is 14 amino acids. Germline V CDR1 and CDR2: SGHVS, FQNEAQ. Trimming cost V 5 bases and J 5 bases; bases outside gene matches: 8. CDR3 DNA sequence: TGTGCCAGCAGCGCAGGGGGGTTCGGGTATGGCTACACCTTC. It yields the protein CASSAGGFGYGYTF.

The V gene is TRBV9, the J gene TRBJ2-2; 7 nucleotides agree with TRBD2. V dropped 0 bases and J dropped 4; count of bases not matched to a gene: 3. The CDR3 contains 15 residues. The germline V gene has CDR1 SGDLS and CDR2 YYNGEE. The CDR3 loop is CASSVVGGVTGELFF. The DNA for the CDR3 is TGTGCCAGCAGCGTAGTGGGGGGGGTCACCGGGGAGCTGTTTTTT.

V usage is TRBV7-8 and J usage is TRBJ2-1; D is undetermined. The germline CDR1 and CDR2 sequences are SGHVS and FQNEAQ. Trimming cost V 2 bases and J 7 bases, with 15 bases left between them. This CDR3 contains 15 residues. The chain's CDR3 is CASSLRQRPTNEQFF. The CDR3 DNA follows: TGTGCCAGCAGCTTAAGGCAGCGTCCTACGAATGAGCAGTTCTTC. Drawing the rest from reference TRBV7-8 and TRBJ2-1, the complete variable domain is GAGVSQSPRYKVAKRGQDVALRCDPISGHVSLFWYQQALGQGPEFLTYFQNEAQLDKSGLPSDRFFAERPEGSVSTLKIQRTQQEDSAVYLCASSLRQRPTNEQFFGPGTRLTVL.

This rearrangement joins TRBV6-5 to TRBJ2-7; a weak D match, TRBD1 (5 bases). In germline, CDR1 is MNHEY, CDR2 SVGAGI. The germline V and J ends were trimmed by 0 bases and 2 bases, with 5 bases remaining between them. The CDR3 has 13 amino acids. CDR3 region: CASSYSTAYEQYF. DNA for the CDR3: TGTGCCAGCAGTTACTCGACAGCCTACGAGCAGTACTTC.

The V gene is TRBV28, the J gene TRBJ2-1; a possible D gene is TRBD1 (5 bases). The length of the CDR3 is 13 residues. CDR1 and CDR2 from the germline V gene are MDHEN and SYDVKM. Deletions cut 6 bases from V and 4 bases from J, with 10 bases between. The CDR3 loop reads CASSPPGYNEQFF. DNA for the CDR3: TGTGCCAGCAGCCCTCCAGGGTACAATGAGCAGTTCTTC.

J is TRBJ1-1 and V is TRBV5-1, with 7 bases aligning to TRBD1. Germline trimming cut 0 bases from V and 7 bases from J; bases unmatched to any gene: 6. Germline lookup yields CDR1 SGHRS and CDR2 YFSETQ. The CDR3 totals 14 residues. CDR3 in amino acids: CASSLGQGSDEAFF. The CDR3, as DNA: TGCGCCAGCAGCTTGGGACAGGGATCCGATGAAGCTTTCTTT.

This chain uses TRBV6-6 with TRBJ2-4; 8 bases line up with TRBD2. Germline loops: CDR1 MNHNY, CDR2 SVGAGI (reference sequence). This CDR3 comprises 14 residues. V trimming: 10 bases; J trimming: 3 bases; junction bases outside the gene matches: 8. The CDR3 loop is CATGGEGGKNIQYF. The CDR3 coding sequence is TGTGCCACGGGAGGGGAGGGTGGCAAAAACATTCAGTACTTC.

This rearrangement joins TRBV29-1 to TRBJ2-1, with 7 positions matching TRBD2. The J segment lost 5 bases and the V segment lost 7 bases, leaving 8 bases of the junction unmatched. Germline-derived CDR1 and CDR2 are SQVTM and ANQGSEA. CDR3 length equals 13 residues. The chain's CDR3 is CSGGGTINNEQFF. The CDR3 DNA reads TGCAGCGGGGGGGGGACTATAAACAATGAGCAGTTCTTC.

The V and J genes are TRBV7-2 and TRBJ2-1; unclear D gene. This CDR3 is built from 12 residues. Per the germline V gene, CDR1 is SGHTA and CDR2 is FQGNSA. Trimming removed 3 bases from V and 10 bases from J, with 10 bases in between. The CDR3 region has the DNA TGTGCCAGCAGCTTTATTGCCGGGGAGCAGTTCTTC. The encoded protein is CASSFIAGEQFF. Drawing the rest from reference TRBV7-2 and TRBJ2-1, the complete variable domain is GAGVSQSPSNKVTEKGKDVELRCDPISGHTALYWYRQSLGQGLEFLIYFQGNSAPDKSGLPSDRFSAERTGGSVSTLTIQRTQQEDSAVYLCASSFIAGEQFFGPGTRLTVL.

This clone was found a few times. The chain couples TRBV4-2 to TRBJ2-1; 13 bases agree with TRBD2. This CDR3 contains 16 residues. CDR1 and CDR2 from the germline V gene are LGHNA and YNFKEQ. V lost 0 bases to trimming and J lost 7 bases; unmatched junction nucleotides: 3. DNA for the CDR3: TGTGCCAGCAGCCAAGAGGGACTAGCGGGAAAGAATGAGCAGTTCTTC. It specifies CASSQEGLAGKNEQFF.

The chain carries TRBV4-3 and TRBJ2-2; D gene uncertain. The CDR3 length is 14 residues. V gave up 0 bases and J gave up 3 bases, with 5 bases separating them. Germline CDR1 and CDR2: LGHNA and YSLEER. For the CDR3, the DNA is TGCGCCAGCAGCCAAGACGGTTACACCGGGGAGCTGTTTTTT. The encoded protein is CASSQDGYTGELFF.

V is TRBV19 and J is TRBJ2-7, with a possible D match to TRBD2 (6 bases). CDR1 is LNHDA, CDR2 SQIVND, per germline (reference sequence). V lost 11 bases, J lost 3 bases, and 17 bases lay in between. CDR3 length equals 13 residues. In DNA form, the CDR3 reads TGTGCCTCCCGGCGGGGTACCCACTACGAGCAGTACTTC. Amino acid sequence: CASRRGTHYEQYF.

The gene calls are TRBV27 and TRBJ1-5; unclear D gene. CDR1 and CDR2 from the germline V gene are MNHEY and SMNVEV (reference sequence). The CDR3 covers 17 residues. The V and J ends lost 2 bases and 1 base respectively, with 15 bases between them. CDR3 sequence (DNA): TGTGCCAGCAGTTTAAGAATGGGAGGAACCAGCAATCAGCCCCAGCATTTT. As protein: CASSLRMGGTSNQPQHF.

The chain links TRBV7-9 to TRBJ1-2; 10 nucleotides align to TRBD1. Germline CDR1 SEHNR, CDR2 FQNEAQ (reference sequence). V shed 5 bases, J shed 3 bases, and the junction held 12 bases outside the gene matches. The CDR3 contains 17 residues. In DNA, the CDR3 is TGTGCCAGCAGCCATAGAAATTTCGGGACAGGGGACTATGGCTACACCTTC. This translates into CASSHRNFGTGDYGYTF.

A single count supports this clone. The chain couples TRBV18 to TRBJ1-1; the match to TRBD1 covers 9 bases. Germline V gives CDR1 KGHSH, CDR2 LQKENI. With 3 bases clipped from V and 6 bases from J, the junction kept 11 bases outside the gene matches. This CDR3 has 16 residues. Here the CDR3 DNA reads TGTGCCAGCTCACCTTTAAAAGGACAGGGGATACCTGAAGCTTTCTTT. The encoded protein is CASSPLKGQGIPEAFF.

CDR3 sequence (DNA): TGTGCCAGCAGCTTAAAGACAGGGGGCTCTGGAAACACCATATATTTT. This gives the protein CASSLKTGGSGNTIYF. The chain couples TRBV5-6 to TRBJ1-3, with 9 bases that match TRBD1. The germline CDR1 and CDR2 sequences are SGHDT and YYEEEE. The CDR3 runs 16 residues. V lost 2 bases to trimming and J lost 0 bases; unmatched junction nucleotides: 3.

The genes are TRBV19 and TRBJ2-1, with 8 nucleotides matching TRBD2. This CDR3 is built from 15 residues. Germline lookup yields CDR1 LNHDA and CDR2 SQIVND (reference sequence). Trimming removed 0 bases from V and 9 bases from J; junction bases left unmatched: 7. The CDR3 nucleotides read TGTGCCAGTAGTATAGATGGCGGGAGGAGGGTTGAGCAGTTCTTC. This codes for CASSIDGGRRVEQFF.

This rearrangement joins TRBV19 to TRBJ2-1; TRBD2 matches at 7 bases. Looked up from germline, CDR1 is LNHDA and CDR2 is SQIVND (reference sequence). Unmatched junction bases numbered 6, after V lost 6 bases and J lost 7 bases. The length of the CDR3 is 13 residues. The CDR3 DNA reads as TGTGCCAGTAGCCGGACTAGTCAGAATGAGCAGTTCTTC. It is translated as CASSRTSQNEQFF.

The chain is built from TRBV18 and TRBJ2-7; 9 nucleotides line up with TRBD1. The germline V gene has CDR1 KGHSH and CDR2 LQKENI. With V trimmed by 2 bases and J by 3 bases, 5 bases remained unmatched. This CDR3 is 15 amino acids long. CDR3 DNA sequence: TGTGCCAGCTCACCAAGGGACAGGGTGGGCTACGAGCAGTACTTC. Translating it yields CASSPRDRVGYEQYF.

The chain is built from TRBV5-4 and TRBJ2-4; D unresolved. The germline V gene has CDR1 SGHNT and CDR2 YYREEE (reference sequence). This CDR3 is 12 amino acids long. V was shortened by 0 bases and J by 6 bases, with 4 bases between the two germline ends. The CDR3 DNA reads as TGTGCCAGCAGCTTGGAGCGAAACATTCAGTACTTC. This translates into CASSLERNIQYF.

This clone was picked up one time. This chain's CDR3 is CAISRGTWGEQYF. As DNA, the CDR3 is TGTGCCATCTCACGAGGGACATGGGGGGAGCAGTACTTC. This rearrangement joins TRBV11-2 to TRBJ2-7, with D perhaps TRBD1 (6 bases). The germline V gene encodes CDR1 SGHAT and CDR2 FQNNGV. The ends were cut back, 10 bases at V and 7 bases at J, with 20 bases in the middle. This CDR3 region has 13 residues.

The V and J genes are TRBV13 and TRBJ2-7; 9 nucleotides align to TRBD1. Germline-derived CDR1 and CDR2 are PRHDT and FYEKMQ (reference sequence). The CDR3 extends over 15 amino acids. V shed 5 bases and J 6 bases; nucleotides not matched to a gene: 11. CDR3 region: CASSNFDRGYSEQYF. CDR3 nucleotide sequence: TGTGCCAGCAGCAACTTCGACAGGGGGTACAGCGAGCAGTACTTC.

The chain recombines TRBV5-1 with TRBJ2-1, with TRBD1 matching 8 bases. V was clipped by 2 bases and J by 4 bases; unmatched bases: 5. Germline V gene sequence: CDR1 SGHRS, CDR2 YFSETQ. The CDR3 contains 15 residues. CDR3 sequence: CASSFDRGTYNEQFF. In DNA form, the CDR3 reads TGCGCCAGCAGCTTCGACAGGGGCACTTACAATGAGCAGTTCTTC.